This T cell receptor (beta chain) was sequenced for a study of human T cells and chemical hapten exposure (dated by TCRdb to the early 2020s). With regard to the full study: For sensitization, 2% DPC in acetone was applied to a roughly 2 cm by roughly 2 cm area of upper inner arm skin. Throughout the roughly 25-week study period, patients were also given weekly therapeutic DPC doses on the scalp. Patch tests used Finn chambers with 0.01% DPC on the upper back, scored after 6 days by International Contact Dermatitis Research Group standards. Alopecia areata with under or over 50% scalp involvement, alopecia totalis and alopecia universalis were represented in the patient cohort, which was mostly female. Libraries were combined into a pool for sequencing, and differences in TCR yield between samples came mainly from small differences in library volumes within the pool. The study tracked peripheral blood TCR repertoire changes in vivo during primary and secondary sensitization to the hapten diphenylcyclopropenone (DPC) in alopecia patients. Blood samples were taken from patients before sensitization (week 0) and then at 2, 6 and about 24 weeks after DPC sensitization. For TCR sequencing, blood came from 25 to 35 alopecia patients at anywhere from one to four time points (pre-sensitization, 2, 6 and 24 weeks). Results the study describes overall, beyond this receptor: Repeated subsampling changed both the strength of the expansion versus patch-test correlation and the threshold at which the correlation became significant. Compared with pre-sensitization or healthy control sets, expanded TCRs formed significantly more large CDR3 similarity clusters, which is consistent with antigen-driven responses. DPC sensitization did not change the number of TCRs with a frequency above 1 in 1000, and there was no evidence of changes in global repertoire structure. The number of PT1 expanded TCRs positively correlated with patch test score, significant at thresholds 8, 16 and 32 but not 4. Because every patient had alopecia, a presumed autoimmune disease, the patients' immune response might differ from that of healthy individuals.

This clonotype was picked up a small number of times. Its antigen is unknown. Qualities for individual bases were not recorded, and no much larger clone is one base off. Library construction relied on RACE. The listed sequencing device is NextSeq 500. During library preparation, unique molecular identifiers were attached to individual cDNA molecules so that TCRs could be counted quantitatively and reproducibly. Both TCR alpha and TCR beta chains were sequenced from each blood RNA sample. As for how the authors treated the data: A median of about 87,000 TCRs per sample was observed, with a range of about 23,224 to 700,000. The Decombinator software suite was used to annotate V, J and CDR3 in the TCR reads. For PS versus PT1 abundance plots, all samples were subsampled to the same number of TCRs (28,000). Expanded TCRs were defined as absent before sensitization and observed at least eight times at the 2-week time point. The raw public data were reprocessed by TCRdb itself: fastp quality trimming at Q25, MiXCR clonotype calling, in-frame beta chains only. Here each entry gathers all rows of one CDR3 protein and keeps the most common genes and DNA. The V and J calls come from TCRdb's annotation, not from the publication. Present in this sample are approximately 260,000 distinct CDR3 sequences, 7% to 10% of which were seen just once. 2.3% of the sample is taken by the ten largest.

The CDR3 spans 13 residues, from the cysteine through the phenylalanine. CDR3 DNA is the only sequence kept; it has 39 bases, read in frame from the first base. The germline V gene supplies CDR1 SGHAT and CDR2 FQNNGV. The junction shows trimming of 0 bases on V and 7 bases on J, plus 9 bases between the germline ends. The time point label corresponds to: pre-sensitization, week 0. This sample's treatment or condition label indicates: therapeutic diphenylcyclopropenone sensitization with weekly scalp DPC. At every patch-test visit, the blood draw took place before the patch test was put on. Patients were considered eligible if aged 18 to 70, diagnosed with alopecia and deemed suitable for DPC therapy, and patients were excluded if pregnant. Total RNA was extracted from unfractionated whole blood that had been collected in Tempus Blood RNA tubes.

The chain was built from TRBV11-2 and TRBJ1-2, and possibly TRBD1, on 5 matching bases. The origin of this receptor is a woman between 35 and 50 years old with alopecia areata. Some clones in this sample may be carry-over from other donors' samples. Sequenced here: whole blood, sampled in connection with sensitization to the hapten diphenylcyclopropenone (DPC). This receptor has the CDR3 CASSLDQGRGYTF. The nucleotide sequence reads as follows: TGTGCCAGCAGCTTAGATCAGGGTCGTGGCTACACCTTC.